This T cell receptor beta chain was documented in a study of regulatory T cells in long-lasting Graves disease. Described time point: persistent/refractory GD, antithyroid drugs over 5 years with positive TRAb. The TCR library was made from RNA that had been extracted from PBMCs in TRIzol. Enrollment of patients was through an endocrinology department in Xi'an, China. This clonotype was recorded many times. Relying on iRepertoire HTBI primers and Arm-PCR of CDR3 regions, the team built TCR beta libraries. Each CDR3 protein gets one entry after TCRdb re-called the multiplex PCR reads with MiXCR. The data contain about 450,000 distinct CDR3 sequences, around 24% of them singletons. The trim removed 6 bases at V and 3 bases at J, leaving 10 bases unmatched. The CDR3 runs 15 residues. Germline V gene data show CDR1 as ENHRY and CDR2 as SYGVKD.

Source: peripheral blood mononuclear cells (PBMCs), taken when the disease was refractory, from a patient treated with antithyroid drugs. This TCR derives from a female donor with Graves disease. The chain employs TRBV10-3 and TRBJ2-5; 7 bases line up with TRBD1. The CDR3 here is CAIRGDRGNEETQYF. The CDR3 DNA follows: TGTGCCATCAGGGGGGACAGAGGGAATGAAGAGACCCAGTACTTC.